This T cell receptor beta chain came from a study of blood T cell repertoires in COVID-19. Clones were read by immunoSEQ multiplex PCR, and TCRdb kept only the in-frame ones, dropping some. The table lists under 350,000 clones, 80% to 90% of them singletons, with roughly 4.2% in the top ten. This CDR3 spans 11 amino acids. CDR1 is MNHEY and CDR2 is SVGEGT in the germline V gene. V was clipped by 5 bases and J by 10 bases; unmatched bases: 4. Living in under 30 US areas, the participants were between about 18 and 100 years of age. The sequence was obtained from a woman aged 40 to 50 with acute COVID-19. Sequenced input: PBMCs or T cells enriched from blood (not recorded which). The gene calls are TRBV6-2 or TRBV6-3 and TRBJ1-1; 7 bases are shared with TRBD1. CDR3 loop: CASSRQGRAFF. The CDR3 region has the DNA TGTGCCAGCAGTAGACAGGGTCGAGCTTTCTTT.